A single sample gave rise to the 11 T cell receptor beta chains below, sequenced in a study of T cell responses to AZD1222 COVID-19 vaccine. Assay used: immunoSEQ multiplex PCR; TCRdb lists only in-frame clones, some missing. There are over 130,000 clones in the sample; about 91% occur only once, and about a tenth lies in the top ten. This specimen consisted of peripheral blood, obtained 28 days after the second AZD1222 dose. The receptors stem from an adult who received the AZD1222 COVID-19 vaccine.

The J gene is TRBJ1-1, the V gene TRBV19; a possible D gene is TRBD1 (6 bases). Germline V CDR1 and CDR2: LNHDA, SQIVND (reference sequence). The CDR3 consists of 16 residues. With 4 bases removed from V and 0 bases from J, the gap between germline ends came to 15 bases. CDR3 region: CASSRGGRALNTEAFF. In DNA, the CDR3 is TGTGCCAGTAGTAGAGGGGGGCGAGCCCTGAACACTGAAGCTTTCTTT.

This clone was picked up one time. The chain uses TRBV12-3 or TRBV12-4 and TRBJ1-1; 7 bases are shared with TRBD1. CDR3 size: 13 residues. Trimming cost V 6 bases and J 0 bases; bases outside gene matches: 1. The chain's CDR3 is CASRTGLNTEAFF. The CDR3 DNA is TGTGCCAGCAGGACAGGGTTGAACACTGAAGCTTTCTTT.

V usage is TRBV29-1 and J usage is TRBJ1-1, with a tentative D call TRBD1 (5 bases). Germline CDR1 reads SQVTM; CDR2 reads ANQGSEA. V was pared by 2 bases and J by 6 bases, with 28 bases between. This CDR3 spans 18 amino acids. The CDR3 spells CSVEQTSGNAGVVAEAFF. DNA of the CDR3: TGCAGCGTTGAACAGACTTCAGGCAACGCGGGGGTAGTCGCTGAAGCTTTCTTT.

This clone was recorded only once. The rearrangement uses TRBV7-9 and TRBJ2-3, with 8 bases fitting TRBD2. CDR1 SEHNR and CDR2 FQNEAQ come from the germline V gene (reference sequence). V gave up 2 bases and J gave up 7 bases; unmatched junction bases: 11. The CDR3 runs 16 residues. CDR3 DNA: TGTGCCAGCAGCTTACTCTGGGCGGGAGGCGTACATACGCAGTATTTT. This sequence encodes CASSLLWAGGVHTQYF.

The DNA of the CDR3 is TGTGCCACCAGCAGAGACCCGGGACAGGGAAATCAGCCCCAGCATTTT. It translates to CATSRDPGQGNQPQHF. The chain links TRBV15 to TRBJ1-5; TRBD1 aligns across 9 bases. The V segment lost 0 bases and the J segment 4 bases; nucleotides outside the gene matches: 4. This CDR3 has 16 residues. The germline CDR1 and CDR2 sequences are LNHNV and YYDKDF (reference sequence).

This clone was picked up a small number of times. The gene calls are TRBV6-5 and TRBJ1-2; no clear D gene. This CDR3 has 13 residues. Germline CDR1 and CDR2: MNHEY and SVGAGI. Deletions cut 5 bases from V and 4 bases from J, with 11 bases between. The CDR3 loop is CASSLEGIYGYTF. DNA for the CDR3: TGTGCCAGCAGTCTAGAAGGGATCTATGGCTACACCTTC.

This clone was counted once. The chain is built from TRBV6-2 or TRBV6-3 and TRBJ2-3; TRBD2 is a possible D gene (5 bases). CDR3 length: 15 residues. CDR1 is MNHEY and CDR2 is SVGEGT in the germline V gene. V was cut by 0 bases and J by 2 bases, with 9 bases left in between. The CDR3 sequence is CASSYSKRTTDTQYF. Here the CDR3 DNA reads TGTGCCAGCAGTTACTCAAAGCGGACCACAGATACGCAGTATTTT.

The V call is TRBV29-1, the J call TRBJ1-3, with no clear D. The germline V gene has CDR1 SQVTM and CDR2 ANQGSEA. Between the trimmed V and J ends, which lost 8 bases and 1 base, there was a span of 15 bases. The CDR3 runs to 14 residues. The CDR3 sequence: CSFQDAASGNTIYF. In nucleotides, the CDR3 is TGCAGCTTCCAGGACGCCGCTTCTGGAAACACCATATATTTT.

The V call is TRBV6-6, the J call TRBJ2-7, with D hard to call. Trimming took off 0 bases at V and 0 bases at J, with 9 bases between the two ends. Germline CDR1 MNHNY, CDR2 SVGAGI (reference sequence). This CDR3 region has 15 residues. CDR3 DNA sequence: TGTGCCAGCAGTTACTCGAAGGTCGGCTCCTACGAGCAGTACTTC. It yields the protein CASSYSKVGSYEQYF.

The chain recombines TRBV5-1 with TRBJ2-7; TRBD1 matches 10 bases. The V segment lost 4 bases and the J segment 1 base; nucleotides outside the gene matches: 2. CDR3 size: 14 residues. The germline V gene has CDR1 SGHRS and CDR2 YFSETQ. CDR3 DNA: TGCGCCAGCAGCAGGACAGGGGGTTCCTACGAGCAGTACGTC. It translates to CASSRTGGSYEQYV.

This clone was picked up one time. The chain uses TRBV19 and TRBJ1-5; 7 bases align to TRBD1. Germline lookup yields CDR1 LNHDA and CDR2 SQIVND (reference sequence). The trim removed 8 bases at V and 3 bases at J, leaving 7 bases unmatched. CDR3 length equals 14 residues. CDR3 sequence (DNA): TGTGCCAGTGATGGGGACAGATACAATCAGCCCCAGCATTTT. Translation gives CASDGDRYNQPQHF. The variable domain in full, completed from reference TRBV19 and TRBJ1-5, reads DGGITQSPKYLFRKEGQNVTLSCEQNLNHDAMYWYRQDPGQGLRLIYYSQIVNDFQKGDIAEGYSVSREKKESFPLTVTSAQKNPTAFYLCASDGDRYNQPQHFGDGTRLSIL.